Below, 12 T cell receptor beta chains from the same sample are listed, as sequenced in a study of lung T cells in sarcoidosis with Löfgren's syndrome. One entry per CDR3 protein results from TCRdb running MiXCR on the reads. The table includes about 19,000 distinct CDR3 sequences, roughly a fifth detected once. The sample consisted of CD4+ T cells from bronchoalveolar lavage. The receptors here all came from a human donor with sarcoidosis (Löfgren's syndrome or another form), or a control subject (not recorded which).

The chain combines TRBV29-1 with TRBJ2-1; 9 bases are shared with TRBD1. The CDR3 totals 16 residues. The germline CDR1 and CDR2 sequences are SQVTM and ANQGSEA. V shed 3 bases, J shed 1 base, and the junction held 7 bases outside the gene matches. CDR3 protein: CSVDLGQGRSYNEQFF. The CDR3 DNA is TGCAGCGTTGACTTGGGACAGGGAAGGTCCTACAATGAGCAGTTCTTC.

This clonotype counts as medium-sized. This chain links TRBV20-1 with TRBJ1-1; D remains unclear. CDR1 is DFQATT, CDR2 SNEGSKA, per germline (reference sequence). This CDR3 comprises 10 residues. The germline V and J ends were trimmed by 2 bases and 10 bases, with 8 bases remaining between them. CDR3 in DNA: TGCAGTGCTAGACTAGAGGGAGCTTTCTTT. Translating gives CSARLEGAFF.

This clonotype is medium-sized (0.01 to 0.1%) by share. The chain joins TRBV20-1 to TRBJ2-1; D is unclear. There are 13 residues in the CDR3. Germline V gene data show CDR1 as DFQATT and CDR2 as SNEGSKA (reference sequence). Trimming stripped 6 bases from V and 8 bases from J, with 17 bases between. DNA of the CDR3: TGCAGTGCCAAGAGATATTTACCACATGAGCAGTTCTTC. This codes for CSAKRYLPHEQFF.

This clonotype occurred many times. The chain uses TRBV19 and TRBJ2-7; TRBD1 might be the D (5 bases). The CDR3 sequence is 14 residues long. Germline CDR1 and CDR2: LNHDA and SQIVND (reference sequence). V lost 4 bases and J 5 bases, leaving 15 bases between the germline ends. Here the CDR3 DNA reads TGTGCCAGTAGTACCCAGGGCGGTGGCGACGAGCAGTACTTC. It translates to CASSTQGGGDEQYF.

This clonotype counts as medium-sized (0.01 to 0.1%). J is TRBJ2-1 and V is TRBV15; possibly TRBD1 or TRBD2 for D (6 bases each). Germline V gene data show CDR1 as LNHNV and CDR2 as YYDKDF (reference sequence). V was shortened by 0 bases and J by 4 bases, with 10 bases between the two germline ends. The CDR3 covers 15 residues. The CDR3 DNA reads as TGTGCCACCAGCAGAGATAAAGGGGGGTACAATGAGCAGTTCTTC. Protein: CATSRDKGGYNEQFF.

This clonotype was observed at least ten times. The chain is built from TRBV4-2 and TRBJ2-1, with D possibly TRBD2 on 6 matching bases. The CDR3 totals 15 residues. The V gene lost 0 bases and the J gene lost 8 bases, with 14 bases spanning the gap. The germline CDR1 and CDR2 sequences are LGHNA and YNFKEQ. The CDR3 DNA reads TGTGCCAGCAGCCAAGATTCTAGCGCTGGGGATGAGCAGTTCTTC. Translated: CASSQDSSAGDEQFF.

The V gene is TRBV2, the J gene TRBJ1-1, with 7 bases lining up with TRBD1. The V segment lost 7 bases and the J segment 1 base; nucleotides outside the gene matches: 6. The CDR3 totals 14 residues. Per the germline V gene, CDR1 is SNHLY and CDR2 is FYNNEI. The CDR3 here is CASTYGTENTEAFF. The CDR3 DNA is TGTGCCAGCACCTACGGGACAGAGAACACTGAAGCTTTCTTT.

This clonotype is medium-sized by share. The rearrangement joins TRBV4-3 to TRBJ2-3; 7 bases match TRBD1. The V and J ends lost 3 bases and 6 bases, in that order; junction bases with no gene match: 9. This CDR3 is built from 15 residues. Germline lookup yields CDR1 LGHNA and CDR2 YSLEER. Written as DNA, the CDR3 is TGCGCCAGCAGCCAGGGAGACAGGGTCCCCGATACGCAGTATTTT. Its protein is CASSQGDRVPDTQYF.

The table lists this clonotype with many counts. V and J are TRBV5-1 and TRBJ2-1, with a tentative D call TRBD1 (5 bases). Trimming shortened V by 0 bases and J by 8 bases, and 12 bases separated the two germline ends. Germline CDR1 is SGHRS and CDR2 is YFSETQ. This CDR3 is 14 amino acids long. CDR3 amino acids: CASSLVWGRDEQFF. CDR3 sequence (DNA): TGCGCCAGCAGCTTGGTATGGGGCAGAGATGAGCAGTTCTTC.

This clonotype was detected a few times. The J gene is TRBJ2-1, the V gene TRBV5-6; 8 nucleotides line up with TRBD2. This CDR3 comprises 16 residues. J lost 4 bases, V lost 2 bases, and 8 bases had no gene match. Germline CDR1 and CDR2: SGHDT and YYEEEE. The CDR3 nucleotides are TGTGCCAGCAGCTTAGATCGCGGGAGGACTTACAATGAGCAGTTCTTC. Translating gives CASSLDRGRTYNEQFF.

This clonotype was seen once. A single base separates this from a much larger clone, so it may be a read error. V and J are TRBV5-1 and TRBJ1-1; D gene uncertain. This CDR3 region has 11 residues. Germline V lookup: CDR1 SGHRS, CDR2 YFSETQ. The CDR3 sequence is CAGSSDTEAFF. DNA for the CDR3: TGCGCCGGCAGCTCGGACACTGAAGCTTTCTTT. Using reference TRBV5-1 and TRBJ1-1 for the parts outside the CDR3, the full variable domain is KAGVTQTPRYLIKTRGQQVTLSCSPISGHRSVSWYQQTPGQGLQFLFEYFSETQRNKGNFPGRFSGRQFSNSRSEMNVSTLELGDSALYLCAGSSDTEAFFGQGTRLTVV.

This clonotype was seen at least ten times. The rearrangement links TRBV28 to TRBJ1-1, with D hard to call. Trimming removed 5 bases at V and 3 bases at J, with 10 bases between. This CDR3 has 13 amino acids. CDR1 is MDHEN and CDR2 is SYDVKM in the germline V gene. The DNA of the CDR3 is TGTGCCAGCAGTGCCCCAGCCTACACTGAAGCTTTCTTT. Its translation: CASSAPAYTEAFF.